This entry lists 26 T cell receptor beta chains sequenced from one sample in a study of CD8 T cells in ankylosing spondylitis. One entry per CDR3 protein, called by TCRdb with MiXCR from the 5' RACE reads. The sample holds 180,000 or so distinct CDR3 sequences, 11% seen once. Sequencing was performed on blood, either unsorted or a sorted T cell fraction (not recorded which). The receptors come from a male donor with ankylosing spondylitis or in good health (not recorded which).

The sample holds a few counts of this clonotype. The chain links TRBV11-1 to TRBJ2-2; D remains unclear. The CDR3 contains 18 residues. The germline gives CDR1 SGHAT, CDR2 FQDESV (reference sequence). The ends were cut back, 0 bases at V and 5 bases at J, with 19 bases in the middle. The CDR3: CASSLARATPLRTGELFF. CDR3 nucleotides: TGTGCCAGCAGCTTAGCTCGCGCGACGCCCCTACGGACCGGGGAGCTGTTTTTT.

With respect to this clonotype: One end of the junction fails to match germline, which may point to a read error. The V gene is TRBV28, the J gene TRBJ1-1, with 7 nucleotides matching TRBD1. Germline-derived CDR1 and CDR2 are MDHEN and SYDVKM. The CDR3 runs to 14 residues. CDR3 region: CASSDRVPNTETFF. CDR3 DNA sequence: TGTGCCAGCAGTGACAGGGTCCCGAACACTGAAACTTTCTTT.

In its sample, this clonotype was seen many times. The chain uses TRBV6-1 and TRBJ2-1, with 11 bases aligning to TRBD2. Per germline, CDR1 MNHNS and CDR2 SASEGT. The V and J ends lost 6 bases and 0 bases, in that order; junction bases with no gene match: 10. The CDR3 is made up of 18 amino acids. The CDR3 loop is CASSRPGLAAGSYNEQFF. The CDR3 coding sequence is TGTGCCAGCAGCCGCCCGGGACTAGCGGCCGGCTCCTACAATGAGCAGTTCTTC.

The table lists this clonotype with many counts. The chain combines TRBV24-1 with TRBJ2-7; the D is unclear. CDR3 length: 12 amino acids. The V end lost 4 bases, the J end lost 4 bases, and 7 bases lay between the germline ends. Germline loops: CDR1 KGHDR, CDR2 SFDVKD. CDR3 protein: CATSDRNYEQYF. The CDR3 coding sequence is TGTGCCACCAGTGACCGGAATTACGAGCAGTACTTC.

In nucleotides, the CDR3 is TGTGCCAGCAGCTTAGCGGCCTTCCGGGGGAGTTCCGGGGAGCTGTTTTTT. Amino acid sequence: CASSLAAFRGSSGELFF. The chain uses TRBV7-2 and TRBJ2-2; a weak D match, TRBD2 (6 bases). Trimming shortened V by 0 bases and J by 6 bases, and 17 bases separated the two germline ends. CDR3 length: 17 amino acids. Germline-derived CDR1 and CDR2 are SGHTA and FQGNSA.

This clonotype was counted many times. The CDR3 region has the DNA TGTGCCAGCACCTTGGGACCAAACAATGAGCAGTTCTTC. This encodes CASTLGPNNEQFF. This chain links TRBV27 with TRBJ2-1; the D gene could be TRBD1 or TRBD2 (5 bases each). The V end lost 7 bases, the J end lost 5 bases, and 12 bases lay between the germline ends. The CDR3 has 13 residues. Germline V gene data show CDR1 as MNHEY and CDR2 as SMNVEV (reference sequence).

This clonotype showed up just a few times. The chain is built from TRBV5-1 and TRBJ2-3; D is uncertain. With 5 bases removed from V and 1 base from J, the gap between germline ends came to 11 bases. The CDR3 spans 14 residues. Germline CDR1 and CDR2: SGHRS and YFSETQ. Here the CDR3 DNA reads TGCGCCAGCAGGCCGGTGGGCCGCACAGATACGCAGTATTTT. Translating gives CASRPVGRTDTQYF.

This clonotype was observed at least ten times. The genes are TRBV6-5 and TRBJ2-7, with D perhaps TRBD2 (6 bases). Trimming removed 0 bases from V and 0 bases from J, with 9 bases in between. The CDR3 runs to 15 residues. Germline loops: CDR1 MNHEY, CDR2 SVGAGI. The DNA for the CDR3 is TGTGCCAGCAGTTACTCTGGCGGGGTCTCCTACGAGCAGTACTTC. Translating gives CASSYSGGVSYEQYF.

This clonotype was seen repeatedly, ten times or more. The rearrangement links TRBV24-1 to TRBJ1-6, with a possible D match to TRBD1 (5 bases). The length of the CDR3 is 16 residues. Trimming removed 3 bases at V and 8 bases at J, with 16 bases between. CDR1 is KGHDR, CDR2 SFDVKD, per germline. Here the CDR3 DNA reads TGTGCCACCAGTGATACAGCCTCCGGGGCGGATTCACCCCTCCACTTT. It translates to CATSDTASGADSPLHF.

This clonotype appeared many times. This chain joins TRBV4-1 and TRBJ2-1, with D possibly matching TRBD2 (6 bases). Germline CDR1 is MGHRA and CDR2 is YSYEKL. The length of the CDR3 is 15 residues. V gave up 1 base and J gave up 6 bases, with 13 bases separating them. The CDR3 region has the DNA TGCGCCAGCAGCCAAGTAAGGGAGGACGCCAATGAGCAGTTCTTC. It is translated as CASSQVREDANEQFF.

In this sample, this clonotype turned up many times. The chain has TRBV20-1 and TRBJ2-7, with 8 positions matching TRBD2. Per the germline V gene, CDR1 is DFQATT and CDR2 is SNEGSKA (reference sequence). The CDR3 sequence is 13 residues long. V lost 2 bases, J lost 6 bases, and 6 bases stayed unmatched. The CDR3 DNA sequence: TGCAGTGCTAGAAGGACTAGCAGAGGCGAGCAGTACTTC. This gives the protein CSARRTSRGEQYF.

The sample holds many counts of this clonotype. V gene TRBV29-1 combines with J gene TRBJ2-2, with 8 nucleotides matching TRBD1. The CDR3 consists of 12 residues. Germline CDR1 and CDR2: SQVTM and ANQGSEA. The V gene end was trimmed by 7 bases and the J gene end by 5 bases; junction bases not matched to a gene: 3. This CDR3 is CSGTGGTGELFF. The CDR3 nucleotides are TGCAGCGGTACAGGGGGTACCGGGGAGCTGTTTTTT.

Concerning this clonotype: No conserved phenylalanine or tryptophan ends this CDR3, so it is likely a read error. DNA of the CDR3: TGTGCCAGCAGCAGCGTGAGGGGAACTGAAGCTTTCGTT. Translating it yields CASSSVRGTEAFV. The chain combines TRBV12-3 or TRBV12-4 with TRBJ1-1; D is possibly TRBD1 (5 bases). V dropped 6 bases and J dropped 5 bases, with 13 bases sitting between them. The CDR3 has 13 amino acids.

The sample holds many counts of this clonotype. The rearrangement joins TRBV29-1 to TRBJ1-2; 7 nucleotides match TRBD1. The germline V gene has CDR1 SQVTM and CDR2 ANQGSEA. V lost 8 bases and J lost 7; bases outside the gene matches: 7. CDR3 size: 11 residues. The DNA of the CDR3 is TGCAGCATCGCACACAGGGGTGGCTACACCTTC. Translation gives CSIAHRGGYTF.

This clonotype was counted at least ten times. The chain joins TRBV5-1 to TRBJ1-3, with 8 bases fitting TRBD1. The CDR3 consists of 16 residues. Germline V lookup: CDR1 SGHRS, CDR2 YFSETQ. The trim removed 0 bases at V and 0 bases at J, leaving 2 bases unmatched. This CDR3 is CASSLGTGSSGNTIYF. The CDR3 DNA reads TGCGCCAGCAGCTTGGGGACAGGGAGCTCTGGAAACACCATATATTTT.

This clonotype was counted many times. The chain recombines TRBV20-1 with TRBJ2-4, with TRBD1 identical over 7 bases. There are 18 residues in the CDR3. With 4 bases clipped from V and 1 base from J, the junction kept 16 bases outside the gene matches. CDR1 DFQATT and CDR2 SNEGSKA come from the germline V gene (reference sequence). The CDR3 loop is CSATYDRANLGAKNIQYF. CDR3 nucleotides: TGCAGTGCTACTTACGACAGGGCCAACCTAGGGGCCAAAAACATTCAGTACTTC.

This clonotype was observed a few times. Written as DNA, the CDR3 is TGTGCCAGCAGCTTAGAGGGGAGCCGAGTGGGAGATACGCAGTATTTT. This codes for CASSLEGSRVGDTQYF. The rearrangement links TRBV7-6 to TRBJ2-3; D is tentatively TRBD1 or TRBD2 (5 bases each). This CDR3 spans 16 amino acids. Germline V gene sequence: CDR1 SGHVS, CDR2 FNYEAQ. V lost 1 base to trimming and J lost 5 bases, with 16 bases between them.

This clonotype has at least ten counts. This sequence joins TRBV20-1 and TRBJ1-1, with 9 positions matching TRBD1. The J segment lost 10 bases and the V segment lost 3 bases, leaving 18 bases of the junction unmatched. This CDR3 region has 16 residues. Germline assignment: CDR1 DFQATT and CDR2 SNEGSKA (reference sequence). Here the CDR3 DNA reads TGCAGTGCTAGCTCTTCCCCGGGACAGGGTATTGACGGAGCTTTCTTT. This translates into CSASSSPGQGIDGAFF.

The rearrangement links TRBV30 to TRBJ2-7; 11 bases map to TRBD1. The germline V gene encodes CDR1 GTSNPN and CDR2 SVGIG (reference sequence). The CDR3 contains 12 residues. Trimming took 4 bases from V and 8 from J; bases not matched to a gene: 4. Here the CDR3 DNA reads TGTGCCTGGATAGGGACAGGGGGTAAGCAGTACTTC. Translating gives CAWIGTGGKQYF.

This clonotype was seen more than once but under ten times. This may arise from a read error, as a much more abundant clone is one base away. The rearrangement links TRBV6-1 to TRBJ2-1; D unresolved. The CDR3 consists of 11 residues. Trimming pared 6 bases from V and 2 bases from J, leaving 2 bases between. Germline values: CDR1 MNHNS, CDR2 SASEGT. CDR3 residues: CASRPYNEQFF. The CDR3 nucleotides read TGTGCCAGCAGGCCCTACAATGAGCAGTTCTTC.

The chain carries TRBV20-1 and TRBJ2-3; TRBD2 matches at 14 bases. CDR1 DFQATT and CDR2 SNEGSKA come from the germline V gene (reference sequence). This CDR3 is 21 amino acids long. V was pared by 4 bases and J by 0 bases, with 18 bases of the junction left unmatched. CDR3 bases: TGCAGTGCTACCCTTTTCCGGGGACTAGCGGGGGTGGCAACTAGCACAGATACGCAGTATTTT. Translation: CSATLFRGLAGVATSTDTQYF.

This clonotype has only a few counts. The chain recombines TRBV12-3 or TRBV12-4 with TRBJ1-2; D uncertain. V was pared by 3 bases and J by 4 bases, with 9 bases between. This CDR3 has 13 amino acids. In nucleotides, the CDR3 is TGTGCCAGCAGTTTCCAGGACGCCTATGGCTACACCTTC. It encodes CASSFQDAYGYTF.

This clonotype was seen a few times. V gene TRBV5-1 combines with J gene TRBJ2-7, with a tentative D call TRBD2 (7 bases). Germline V lookup: CDR1 SGHRS, CDR2 YFSETQ. V gave up 5 bases and J gave up 0 bases, with 18 bases separating them. The CDR3 has 16 residues. Written as DNA, the CDR3 is TGCGCCAGCAGGCTCGAGGGGGGGCCAAACTCCTACGAGCAGTACTTC. Translated, it gives CASRLEGGPNSYEQYF.

This clonotype appeared many times. This chain connects TRBV28 to TRBJ2-3; the match to TRBD2 covers 7 bases. Trimming took 6 bases from V and 2 from J; bases not matched to a gene: 5. Germline V CDR1 and CDR2: MDHEN, SYDVKM. The CDR3 covers 14 residues. CDR3 DNA: TGTGCCAGCAGCTCTAGCGGTTACACAGATACGCAGTATTTT. Its translation is CASSSSGYTDTQYF.

This clonotype was observed many times. The chain is built from TRBV12-3 or TRBV12-4 and TRBJ2-1, with D tentatively TRBD2 (6 bases). This CDR3 is 13 amino acids long. Trimming took off 5 bases at V and 8 bases at J, with 13 bases between the two ends. CDR3 DNA: TGTGCCAGCAGTCCACGGGACTCCTATGAGCAGTTCTTC. The encoded protein is CASSPRDSYEQFF.

This clonotype was detected many times. This chain joins TRBV6-1 and TRBJ2-1; the D gene is possibly TRBD2 (6 bases). V was trimmed by 7 bases and J by 0 bases, leaving 22 bases between them. Germline V gene lookup returns CDR1 MNHNS and CDR2 SASEGT. CDR3 length equals 18 residues. CDR3 sequence: CASTPRAGKYSSYNEQFF. The CDR3 DNA follows: TGTGCCAGCACCCCCAGAGCGGGCAAATACAGCTCCTACAATGAGCAGTTCTTC.